The present T cell receptor (beta chain) was sequenced within a study of tumor-infiltrating lymphocytes in primary liver carcinoma. Turning to the study itself: Each sample had roughly 3.65 to 8 million productive TCRbeta reads regardless of tissue type.

Notes on the study in general: Significantly larger top-250-clone fractions were found in tumors than in blood (p = 0.039). No more than about 8-24% of top clones could be seen in all five tumor regions.

Total RNA and DNA came together from roughly 20-30 mg of bulk tissue without cell sorting. Germline V lookup: CDR1 SGHKS, CDR2 YYEKEE (reference sequence). With 9 bases removed from V and 6 bases from J, the gap between germline ends came to 16 bases. This CDR3 is built from 14 residues. Concerning this clonotype: Its target is unknown. Likely a read error: the CDR3 ends without its conserved phenylalanine or tryptophan.

Constant-region priming of about 520 ng total RNA yielded TCR beta cDNA. Investigators got TCR beta libraries out of three nested multiplex PCR rounds, done with slightly modified ARM-PCR. It was with TRBV1-TRBV30 forward primers and a C-beta reverse primer that the first two PCR rounds were run, at roughly 11 cycles each. TCRdb independently ran MiXCR on the multiplex PCR reads; one entry per CDR3 protein. The data contain roughly 20,000 distinct CDR3 sequences, approximately 79% of them singletons. The chain joins TRBV5-5 to TRBJ1-6; no clear D. The receptor was derived from a woman aged 30 to 39 with primary liver carcinoma and hepatitis B virus infection. The source material was liver tumor tissue from sampling region 4. Subset described: tumor region T4, right-lateral pole. The CDR3 DNA is TGTGCCAAAAGCTTGGACGTCAGTAATTCACCCCTCCACTCT. It codes for CAKSLDVSNSPLHS.